Listed below are T cell receptor beta chains from one sample, sequenced in a study of cytomegalovirus exposure and HLA in healthy donors. Assay: immunoSEQ multiplex PCR; the TCRdb copy retains only in-frame clones and omits some. Among approximately 110,000 clones listed, 74% were seen once. The sample was PBMCs. The source is a woman aged 50 to 65 in good health and CMV-seropositive. Both conserved end residues are part of each CDR3. The D gene is left open where the match is weak. Not all rows give a size; the values are once, few, many and, for expanded clones, a class.

J	V	size	D	DNA	CDR3
TRBJ2-7	TRBV28	NA	NA	TGTGCCAGCAGCCCATCTATTCGCGACTACGAGCAGTACTTC	CASSPSIRDYEQYF
TRBJ2-3	TRBV4-1	NA	TRBD2	TGCGCCAGCAGCCCAAAAGCGGGGGCCTACACAGATACGCAGTATTTT	CASSPKAGAYTDTQYF
TRBJ2-7	TRBV6-5	few	TRBD2	TGTGCCAGCAGTTATTCTAGCGGGGGGCATTACGAGCAGTACTTC	CASSYSSGGHYEQYF
TRBJ1-2	TRBV6-1	NA	TRBD1	TGTGCCAGCAGTGAAGGACAGGGGTTGGGTGGCTACACCTTC	CASSEGQGLGGYTF
TRBJ1-2	TRBV5-4	NA	NA	TGTGCCAGCAGCTTACAGGGAATGCCCTATGGCTACACCTTC	CASSLQGMPYGYTF
TRBJ1-2	TRBV28	NA	NA	TGTGCCAGCAGTACGCCGGACAGTTTCTATGGCTACACCTTC	CASSTPDSFYGYTF
TRBJ2-3	TRBV18	NA	NA	TGTGCCAGCTCACCAAGGAGAGATACGCAGTATTTT	CASSPRRDTQYF
TRBJ2-7	TRBV19	NA	TRBD1	TGTGCCAGTAGTACCAGGGGGCGGGGTCCCTACGAGCAGTACTTC	CASSTRGRGPYEQYF
TRBJ1-2	TRBV6-5	NA	NA	TGTGCCAGCAGCCGAAGTGACAGTAAGGGTGGCTACACCTTC	CASSRSDSKGGYTF
TRBJ1-3	TRBV6-5	NA	TRBD1	TGTGCCAGCAGTTACTCCGGACAGGGGTACGGAAACACCATATATTTT	CASSYSGQGYGNTIYF
TRBJ1-1	TRBV2	few	NA	TGTGCCAGCAGTGAAAGCCGTTCGGGGAACACTGAAGCTTTCTTT	CASSESRSGNTEAFF
TRBJ2-2	TRBV11-2	NA	TRBD2	TGTGCCAGCAGCTTAGACAGGCCCTTGGGGCTAGCGGGGGGGAGAGGGGAGCTGTTTTTT	CASSLDRPLGLAGGRGELFF
TRBJ2-1	TRBV19	NA	TRBD2	TGTGCCAGTAGTACTAGCGGGGGGGTTAGGGAGCAGTTCTTC	CASSTSGGVREQFF
TRBJ2-2	TRBV5-1	NA	TRBD2	TGCGCCAGCAGGGGGACTAGCGGGAGCGCGAACACCGGGGAGCTGTTTTTT	CASRGTSGSANTGELFF
TRBJ2-1	TRBV7-2	few	NA	TGTGCCAGCAGCTTAGTTTCGTATGAGCAGTTCTTC	CASSLVSYEQFF
TRBJ2-3	TRBV5-1	NA	NA	TGCGCCAGCAGCTTGGCTGGCTCGACTTTACCAGATACGCAGTATTTT	CASSLAGSTLPDTQYF
TRBJ2-6	TRBV19	NA	TRBD2	TGTGCCAGTAGTCCCTTGAGGGGCGGGGGTAACTCTGGGGCCAACGTCCTGACTTTC	CASSPLRGGGNSGANVLTF
TRBJ2-7	TRBV7-7	once	TRBD1	TGTGCCAGCAGCTTAAGGGGGCCGAAAAACGAGCAGTACTTC	CASSLRGPKNEQYF
TRBJ2-2	TRBV2	few	TRBD2	TGTGCCAGCAGTGAATTGGGACTATTAACCGGGGAGCTGTTTTTT	CASSELGLLTGELFF
TRBJ2-6	TRBV30	NA	TRBD1	TGTGCCTGGAGGACCGGACTCGGGACAGTTACTTCTGGGGCCAACGTCCTGACTTTC	CAWRTGLGTVTSGANVLTF
TRBJ1-4	TRBV5-4	NA	NA	TGTGCCAGCAGCCGTGTCCCCAGTGCAACTAATGAAAAACTGTTTTTT	CASSRVPSATNEKLFF
TRBJ2-2	TRBV9	NA	TRBD1	TGTGCCAGCAGCGCCGGGACAGTGAACACCGGGGAGCTGTTTTTT	CASSAGTVNTGELFF
TRBJ2-7	TRBV27	NA	NA	TGTGCCAGCAGTTTAACTAGCTCCTACGAGCAGTACTTC	CASSLTSSYEQYF
TRBJ1-4	TRBV13	NA	TRBD1	TGTGCCAGCAGCTTAAGGACAGGGGGCGCGTCAACTAATGAAAAACTGTTTTTT	CASSLRTGGASTNEKLFF
TRBJ2-7	TRBV4-1	NA	NA	TGCGCCAGCAGCCAAGTACCTTTGGGGGCGAACTCCTACGAGCAGTACTTC	CASSQVPLGANSYEQYF
TRBJ2-1	TRBV27	NA	NA	TGTGCCAGCAGTTTTGGCAGGGGGCGCGGGAGTGAGCAGTTCTTC	CASSFGRGRGSEQFF
TRBJ2-7	TRBV9	NA	NA	TGTGCCAGCAGCGTAGATCAGGGGGGCCGGGAGCAGTACTTC	CASSVDQGGREQYF
TRBJ1-2	TRBV5-6	NA	NA	TGTGCCAGCAGCCCCCAATGGTTTATGAGGGAAGTGGGCTATGGCTACACCTTC	CASSPQWFMREVGYGYTF
TRBJ1-5	TRBV30	NA	NA	TGTGCATGGGGCAGGGACTCAGTTCAGCCCCAGCATTTT	CAWGRDSVQPQHF
TRBJ1-2	TRBV2	NA	TRBD1	TGTGCCAGCAGTGCCGGGACAGGCTATGGCTACACCTTC	CASSAGTGYGYTF
TRBJ1-3	TRBV27	once	NA	TGTGCCAGCAGTTTAAGGGGGGGGTCTTCGGGAAACACCATATATTTT	CASSLRGGSSGNTIYF
TRBJ2-5	TRBV5-5	NA	TRBD2	TGTGCCAGCAGCATCGGACTAGCGGGGGGCCAGGAGACCCAGTACTTC	CASSIGLAGGQETQYF
TRBJ2-7	TRBV29-1	few	NA	TGCAGCGTTGTAGCAGGGCGCCCCTACGAGCAGTACTTC	CSVVAGRPYEQYF
TRBJ1-4	TRBV21-1	NA	NA	TGTGCCAGCAATCGTAATAATGAAAAACTGTTTTTT	CASNRNNEKLFF
TRBJ1-1	TRBV19	NA	NA	TGTGCCAGTAGTATAGCGACAGGAAGCGAAGCTTTCTTT	CASSIATGSEAFF
TRBJ2-3	TRBV29-1	NA	NA	TGCAGCGTAGTCGGGCGGGACTTCACAGATACGCAGTATTTT	CSVVGRDFTDTQYF
TRBJ2-3	TRBV7-2	NA	NA	TGTGCCAGCAGCTTAGCGTCGGGGACAGATACGCAGTATTTT	CASSLASGTDTQYF
TRBJ2-5	TRBV30	NA	TRBD1	TGTGCCTGGAGTAGGGACAGGTCCCCAGAGACCCAGTACTTC	CAWSRDRSPETQYF
TRBJ2-6	TRBV6-1	NA	NA	TGTGCCAGCAGTGTAACATGGACAGCTGGGGCCAACGTCCTGACTTTC	CASSVTWTAGANVLTF
TRBJ1-6	TRBV9	NA	TRBD1	TGTGCCAGCAGCGGGACAGGTAATTCACCCCTCCACTTT	CASSGTGNSPLHF
TRBJ1-2	TRBV29-1	NA	TRBD1	TGCAGCGTTGAAGACTCTGGACAGGGCTATGGCTACACCTTC	CSVEDSGQGYGYTF
TRBJ1-4	TRBV19	few	TRBD1	TGTGCCAGTAGTGGGGACAGGGGATTTGCTGAAAAACTGTTTTTT	CASSGDRGFAEKLFF
TRBJ2-3	TRBV21-1	few	NA	TGTGCCAGATTTTCAGATTCAGATACGCAGTATTTT	CARFSDSDTQYF
TRBJ2-7	TRBV7-2	NA	NA	TGTGCCAGCAGCTTAGGGCGGGGCTACGAGCAGTACTTC	CASSLGRGYEQYF
TRBJ1-4	TRBV11-2	NA	NA	TGTGCCAGCAGCTTAGATTTCAGGGTCCGAGAAAAACTGTTTTTT	CASSLDFRVREKLFF
TRBJ1-1	TRBV25-1	few	NA	TGTGCCACCACCAGAAGTAGCGACACTGAAGCTTTCTTT	CATTRSSDTEAFF
TRBJ1-1	TRBV10-1	few	NA	TGCGCCAGCAGTGAGGCCAGGGACATGGGGGTTTTGTTT	CASSEARDMGVLF
TRBJ1-5	TRBV15	NA	TRBD1	TGTGCCACCAGCGGAAACAGGGGCCTAGGTCAGCCCCAGCATTTT	CATSGNRGLGQPQHF
TRBJ2-1	TRBV18	NA	NA	TGTGCCAGCTCACCACGGGTTAGGGGGAACTCCTACAATGAGCAGTTCTTC	CASSPRVRGNSYNEQFF
TRBJ2-3	TRBV10-2	NA	NA	TGCGCCAGCAGTGTCCGGGGTTCCACAGATACGCAGTATTTT	CASSVRGSTDTQYF
TRBJ2-2	TRBV9	NA	NA	TGTGCCAGCAGCGGCGCGGGGACAGTGAACACCGGGGAGCTGTTTTTT	CASSGAGTVNTGELFF
TRBJ1-5	TRBV15	NA	NA	TGTGCCACCTCCGAGGGCAGTTTTAGCAATCAGCCCCAGCATTTT	CATSEGSFSNQPQHF
TRBJ1-4	TRBV6-5	NA	NA	TGTGCCACTCGTCCCGGGGTGGTGACTAATGAAAAACTGTTTTTT	CATRPGVVTNEKLFF
TRBJ2-1	TRBV5-1	NA	TRBD2	TGCGCCAGCAGCTTGCGGGGGGACTCCTACAATGAGCAGTTCTTC	CASSLRGDSYNEQFF
TRBJ2-7	TRBV5-5	NA	NA	TGTGCCAGCAGCTTGGGAGGGCTATACGAGCAGTACTTC	CASSLGGLYEQYF
TRBJ2-1	TRBV12-2	NA	NA	TGTGCAAGTCGCCCGGCACGGGGGGACCAAAACAATGAGCAGTTCTTC	CASRPARGDQNNEQFF
TRBJ1-2	TRBV19	NA	NA	TGTGCCGGGAGGGGGGACTATGGCTACACCTTC	CAGRGDYGYTF